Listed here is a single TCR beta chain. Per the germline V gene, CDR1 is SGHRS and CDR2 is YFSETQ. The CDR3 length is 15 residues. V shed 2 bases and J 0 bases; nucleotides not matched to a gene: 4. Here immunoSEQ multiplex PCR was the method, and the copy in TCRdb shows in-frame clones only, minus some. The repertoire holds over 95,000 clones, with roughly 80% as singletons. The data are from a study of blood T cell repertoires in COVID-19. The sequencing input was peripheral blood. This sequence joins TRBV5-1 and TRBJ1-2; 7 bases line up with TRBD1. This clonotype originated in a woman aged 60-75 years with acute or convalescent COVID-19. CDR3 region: CASSLTTGANYGYTF. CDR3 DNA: TGCGCCAGCAGCTTAACCACAGGGGCTAACTATGGCTACACCTTC.